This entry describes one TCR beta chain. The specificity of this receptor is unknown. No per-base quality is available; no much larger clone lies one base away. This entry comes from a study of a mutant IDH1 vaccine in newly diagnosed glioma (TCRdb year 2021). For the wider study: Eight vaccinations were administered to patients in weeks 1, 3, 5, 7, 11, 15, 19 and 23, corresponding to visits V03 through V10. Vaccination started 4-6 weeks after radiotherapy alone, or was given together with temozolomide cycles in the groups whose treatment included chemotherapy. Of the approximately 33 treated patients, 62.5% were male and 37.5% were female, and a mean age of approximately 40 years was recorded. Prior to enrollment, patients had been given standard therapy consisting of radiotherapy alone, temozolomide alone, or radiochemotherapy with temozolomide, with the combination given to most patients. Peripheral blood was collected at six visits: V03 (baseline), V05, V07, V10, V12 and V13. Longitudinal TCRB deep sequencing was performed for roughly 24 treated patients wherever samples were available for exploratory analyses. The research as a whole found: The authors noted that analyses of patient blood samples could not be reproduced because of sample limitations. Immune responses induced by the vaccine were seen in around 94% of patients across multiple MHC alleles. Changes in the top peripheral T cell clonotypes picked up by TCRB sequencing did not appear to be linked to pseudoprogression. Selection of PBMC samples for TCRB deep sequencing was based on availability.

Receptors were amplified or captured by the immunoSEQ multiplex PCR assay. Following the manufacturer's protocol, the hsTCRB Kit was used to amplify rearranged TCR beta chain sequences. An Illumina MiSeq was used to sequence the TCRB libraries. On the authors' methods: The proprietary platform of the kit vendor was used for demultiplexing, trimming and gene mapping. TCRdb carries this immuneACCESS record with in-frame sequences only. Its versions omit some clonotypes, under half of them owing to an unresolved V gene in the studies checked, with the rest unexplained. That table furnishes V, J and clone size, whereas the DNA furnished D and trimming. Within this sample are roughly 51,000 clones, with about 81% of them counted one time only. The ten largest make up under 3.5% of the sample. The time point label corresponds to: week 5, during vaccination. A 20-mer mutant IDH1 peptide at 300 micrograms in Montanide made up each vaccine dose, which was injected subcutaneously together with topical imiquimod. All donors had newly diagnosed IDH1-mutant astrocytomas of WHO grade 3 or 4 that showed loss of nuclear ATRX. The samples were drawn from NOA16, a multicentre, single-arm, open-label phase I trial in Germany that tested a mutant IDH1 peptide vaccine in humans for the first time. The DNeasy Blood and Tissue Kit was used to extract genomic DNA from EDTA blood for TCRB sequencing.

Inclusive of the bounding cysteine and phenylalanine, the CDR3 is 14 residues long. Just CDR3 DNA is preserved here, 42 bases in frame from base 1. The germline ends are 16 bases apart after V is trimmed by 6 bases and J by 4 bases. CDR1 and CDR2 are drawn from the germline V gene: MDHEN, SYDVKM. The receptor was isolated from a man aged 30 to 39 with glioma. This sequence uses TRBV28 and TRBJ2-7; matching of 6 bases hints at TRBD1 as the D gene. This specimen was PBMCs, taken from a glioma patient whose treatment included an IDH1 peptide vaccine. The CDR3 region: CASSKRAGAYEQYF. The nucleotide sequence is TGTGCCAGCAGCAAACGGGCAGGGGCGTACGAGCAGTACTTC.